Shown below are 30 T cell receptor beta chains from a single sample sequenced in a study of circulating tumor DNA in untreated peripheral T-cell lymphoma. Some clones are missing from TCRdb's copy, which holds only in-frame ones; the method was immunoSEQ multiplex PCR. This sample has over 150 clones, with more than 75% found just once. Sequenced material: cell-free DNA from blood serum. The source is a human donor with peripheral T-cell lymphoma.

The V and J genes are TRBV27 and TRBJ1-1; 11 bases fit TRBD1. The J segment lost 0 bases and the V segment lost 6 bases, leaving 6 bases of the junction unmatched. CDR1 is MNHEY and CDR2 is SMNVEV in the germline V gene (reference sequence). CDR3 size: 16 residues. In nucleotides, the CDR3 is TGTGCCAGCAGGGGAGGACAGGGGGCCTTGAACACTGAAGCTTTCTTT. Translated: CASRGGQGALNTEAFF.

This clone came up a few times. The rearrangement joins TRBV18 to TRBJ1-5, with unresolved D. The CDR3 is made up of 13 amino acids. V was clipped by 4 bases and J by 9 bases, with 13 bases between them. From germline, CDR1 is KGHSH and CDR2 LQKENI. The CDR3 spells CASSLQEAGPQHF. The CDR3 nucleotides read TGTGCCAGCTCACTCCAGGAAGCCGGGCCCCAGCATTTT.

This chain links TRBV27 with TRBJ2-5; 7 bases align to TRBD1. The J call may be faulty, since TRBJ2-7 better matches the DNA end. CDR3 length: 13 residues. The germline CDR1 and CDR2 sequences are MNHEY and SMNVEV (reference sequence). CDR3 sequence (DNA): TGTGCCAGCAGAGGGGGCAGTACCTACGAGCAGTACTTC. It yields the protein CASRGGSTYEQYF.

This clone was recorded a few times. The chain joins TRBV7-6 to TRBJ1-1; D gene ambiguous. This CDR3 comprises 17 residues. V was cut by 5 bases and J by 1 base, with 20 bases left in between. CDR1 and CDR2 (germline): SGHVS, FNYEAQ. CDR3 protein: CASSLHTPGRGNTEAFF. In DNA form, the CDR3 reads TGTGCCAGCAGCCTTCATACCCCGGGCCGAGGGAACACTGAAGCTTTCTTT.

Of note for this clone: Its ends do not fully match the called genes, so a read error is possible. The J gene is TRBJ2-1, the V gene TRBV7-7; D perhaps matches TRBD1 (6 bases). Germline V gene sequence: CDR1 SSHAT, CDR2 FNYEAQ (reference sequence). The CDR3 has 14 amino acids. The CDR3 sequence: CASSLSNRADEQFF. In nucleotides, the CDR3 is TGTGCTAGCAGCTTAAGTAACAGGGCTGATGAGCAGTTCTTC. Using reference TRBV7-7 and TRBJ2-1 for the parts outside the CDR3, the full variable domain is GAGVSQSPRYKVTKRGQDVTLRCDPISSHATLYWYQQALGQGPEFLTYFNYEAQPDKSGLPSDRFSAERPEGSISTLTIQRTEQRDSAMYRCASSLSNRADEQFFGPGTRLTVL.

The chain recombines TRBV9 with TRBJ2-1, with D possibly matching TRBD2 (6 bases). The germline V gene encodes CDR1 SGDLS and CDR2 YYNGEE. V was cut by 6 bases and J by 0 bases, with 19 bases left in between. The CDR3 length is 17 residues. The CDR3 spells CASTEEAAGSSYNEQFF. The CDR3 nucleotides are TGTGCCAGCACCGAAGAGGCGGCGGGGAGCTCCTACAATGAGCAGTTCTTC.

The gene calls are TRBV7-2 and TRBJ1-2; D ambiguous. V lost 3 bases, J lost 8 bases, and 13 bases lay in between. This CDR3 has 13 residues. Germline V gene data show CDR1 as SGHTA and CDR2 as FQGNSA. The CDR3 loop is CASSFPSLVGYTF. In nucleotides, the CDR3 is TGTGCCAGCAGCTTTCCCAGCCTTGTGGGCTACACCTTC.

The rearrangement joins TRBV4-1 to TRBJ1-1; D perhaps matches TRBD1 (5 bases). With 3 bases removed from V and 1 base from J, the gap between germline ends came to 9 bases. The CDR3 totals 14 residues. CDR1 and CDR2 (germline): MGHRA, YSYEKL. The CDR3 region is CASSQGPPNTEAFF. The DNA of the CDR3 is TGCGCCAGCAGCCAGGGGCCGCCGAACACTGAAGCTTTCTTT.

The chain employs TRBV6-6 and TRBJ2-5; unclear D gene. Trimming took off 0 bases at V and 5 bases at J, with 10 bases between the two ends. In germline, CDR1 is MNHNY, CDR2 SVGAGI (reference sequence). There are 14 residues in the CDR3. Here the CDR3 reads CASSYSLQLETQYF. CDR3 sequence (DNA): TGTGCCAGCAGTTACTCGCTACAGCTTGAGACCCAGTACTTC.

The chain has TRBV6-1 and TRBJ2-1; 10 bases line up with TRBD2. J lost 4 bases, V lost 1 base, and 4 bases had no gene match. The CDR3 totals 16 residues. Germline CDR1 is MNHNS and CDR2 is SASEGT. This chain's CDR3 is CASSEEVAGGYNEQFF. In DNA form, the CDR3 reads TGTGCCAGCAGTGAAGAGGTAGCGGGGGGTTACAATGAGCAGTTCTTC.

This chain's CDR3 is CASSSGTVNYGYTF. The CDR3 DNA is TGTGCCAGCAGCTCGGGGACAGTAAACTATGGCTACACCTTC. The V call is TRBV7-9, the J call TRBJ1-2, with 7 nucleotides matching TRBD1. The length of the CDR3 is 14 residues. V trimming: 4 bases; J trimming: 2 bases; junction bases outside the gene matches: 4. Germline V CDR1 and CDR2: SEHNR, FQNEAQ (reference sequence).

The chain carries TRBV7-2 and TRBJ2-5; D is unclear. The CDR3 is 14 residues long. V shed 5 bases and J shed 3 bases, with 13 bases lying between them. Per germline, CDR1 SGHTA and CDR2 FQGNSA. CDR3 loop: CASSRWGAKETQYF. The CDR3 DNA sequence: TGTGCCAGCAGCCGATGGGGTGCGAAAGAGACCCAGTACTTC.

The gene calls are TRBV2 and TRBJ1-5; the D is unclear. Germline-derived CDR1 and CDR2 are SNHLY and FYNNEI. This CDR3 has 15 residues. Between the trimmed V and J ends, which lost 4 bases and 0 bases, there was a span of 10 bases. The DNA for the CDR3 is TGTGCCAGCAGTGTATCCAAAGGTAGCAATCAGCCCCAGCATTTT. Translated, it gives CASSVSKGSNQPQHF.

In its sample, this clone was seen a few times. This chain joins TRBV18 and TRBJ1-5; tentatively, D is TRBD1 (6 bases). There are 13 residues in the CDR3. V was pared by 2 bases and J by 6 bases, with 8 bases between. CDR1 and CDR2 (germline): KGHSH, LQKENI. CDR3 in DNA: TGTGCCAGCTCACCAATACAGGGTCAGCCCCAGCATTTT. Residues: CASSPIQGQPQHF.

The CDR3 sequence is CASPGGVTDTQYF. The CDR3 DNA sequence: TGTGCCAGCCCCGGGGGAGTGACAGATACGCAGTATTTT. V is TRBV5-5 and J is TRBJ2-3; possibly TRBD2 for D (6 bases). Trimming left V 7 bases short and J 3 bases short, with 12 bases between. Germline V lookup: CDR1 SGHKS, CDR2 YYEKEE (reference sequence). This CDR3 has 13 amino acids.

This chain joins TRBV27 and TRBJ2-7, with 14 bases identical to TRBD2. The ends lost 5 bases at V and 5 bases at J; junction bases unmatched: 11. Looked up from germline, CDR1 is MNHEY and CDR2 is SMNVEV (reference sequence). The CDR3 covers 17 residues. The CDR3 DNA follows: TGTGCCAGCAGTCCGACCCCGGGACTAGCGGGAGTCAACGAGCAGTACTTC. It encodes CASSPTPGLAGVNEQYF.

This chain connects TRBV5-1 to TRBJ2-1, with D possibly being TRBD2 (5 bases). The CDR3 runs 15 residues. V dropped 0 bases and J dropped 6 bases, with 13 bases sitting between them. CDR1 and CDR2 from the germline V gene are SGHRS and YFSETQ. The CDR3 reads CASSLGQASGNEQFF. CDR3 in DNA: TGCGCCAGCAGCTTGGGGCAGGCCAGCGGCAATGAGCAGTTCTTC.

The chain joins TRBV25-1 to TRBJ1-1; D remains ambiguous. CDR3 size: 17 residues. CDR1 and CDR2 (germline): MGHDK, SYGVNS. Trimming shortened V by 6 bases and J by 1 base, and 21 bases separated the two germline ends. Here the CDR3 reads CASSLHTPGRGNTEAFF. The DNA for the CDR3 is TGTGCCAGCAGCCTTCATACCCCGGGCCGAGGGAACACTGAAGCTTTCTTT.

The chain joins TRBV4-1 to TRBJ2-7; 8 bases line up with TRBD1. The CDR3 loop spans 13 amino acids. Per germline, CDR1 MGHRA and CDR2 YSYEKL. Trimming cost V 1 base and J 12 bases; bases outside gene matches: 8. CDR3 bases: TGCGCCAGCAGCCAAGCCCTGGACAGGGAGGTGTACTTC. As protein: CASSQALDREVYF.

The V call is TRBV7-2, the J call TRBJ2-5; tentatively, D is TRBD2 (6 bases). The CDR3 is 17 residues long. Germline-derived CDR1 and CDR2 are SGHTA and FQGNSA. The V gene lost 2 bases and the J gene lost 4 bases, with 20 bases spanning the gap. CDR3 protein: CASSLLPRAYGRETQYF. As DNA, the CDR3 is TGTGCCAGCAGCTTACTCCCCAGGGCCTACGGGAGAGAGACCCAGTACTTC.

The gene calls are TRBV6-5 and TRBJ2-7; perhaps TRBD2 as D (5 bases). The V gene's germline CDR1 is MNHEY and CDR2 SVGAGI. V was trimmed by 2 bases and J by 6 bases, leaving 14 bases between them. This CDR3 contains 14 residues. DNA for the CDR3: TGTGCCAGCAGTTACACCAGGTTCGGGGTCGAGCAGTACTTC. It codes for CASSYTRFGVEQYF.

The gene calls are TRBV5-5 and TRBJ2-7; D could derive from TRBD1 or TRBD2 (5 bases each). The CDR3 spans 15 residues. V was pared by 1 base and J by 4 bases, with 15 bases between. CDR1 SGHKS and CDR2 YYEKEE come from the germline V gene (reference sequence). DNA of the CDR3: TGTGCCAGCAGCTTGTCAGGGACCGAGAGTTACGAGCAGTACTTC. The encoded protein is CASSLSGTESYEQYF. The full variable domain, rest sourced from reference TRBV5-5 and TRBJ2-7, is DAGVTQSPTHLIKTRGQQVTLRCSPISGHKSVSWYQQVLGQGPQFIFQYYEKEERGRGNFPDRFSARQFPNYSSELNVNALLLGDSALYLCASSLSGTESYEQYFGPGTRLTVT.

V gene TRBV9 combines with J gene TRBJ2-1, with 13 bases that match TRBD2. J lost 8 bases, V lost 4 bases, and 6 bases had no gene match. CDR1 is SGDLS and CDR2 is YYNGEE in the germline V gene. This CDR3 is 15 amino acids long. The CDR3, as DNA: TGTGCCAGCAGCTCCCGGACTAGCGGGAGAGATGAGCAGTTCTTC. Its translation: CASSSRTSGRDEQFF.

This sequence joins TRBV29-1 and TRBJ1-5, with D possibly TRBD1 on 6 matching bases. V was trimmed by 8 bases and J by 1 base, leaving 15 bases between them. The CDR3 totals 14 residues. CDR1 SQVTM and CDR2 ANQGSEA come from the germline V gene. CDR3 DNA: TGCAGCCCCAACCCACAGGGAAGCAATCAGCCCCAGCATTTT. Its protein product is CSPNPQGSNQPQHF.

This clone has just a few counts. The chain combines TRBV7-2 with TRBJ2-1; D gene uncertain. The germline CDR1 and CDR2 sequences are SGHTA and FQGNSA. The CDR3 has 15 amino acids. The V and J ends lost 1 base and 0 bases respectively, with 7 bases between them. The CDR3 is CASSLGPSSYNEQFF. CDR3 nucleotides: TGTGCCAGCAGCTTAGGTCCTAGCTCCTACAATGAGCAGTTCTTC. Complete variable domain (other parts from reference TRBV7-2 and TRBJ2-1): GAGVSQSPSNKVTEKGKDVELRCDPISGHTALYWYRQSLGQGLEFLIYFQGNSAPDKSGLPSDRFSAERTGGSVSTLTIQRTQQEDSAVYLCASSLGPSSYNEQFFGPGTRLTVL.

This clone was observed a single time. The chain uses TRBV27 and TRBJ2-7, with TRBD1 matching 7 bases. This CDR3 spans 13 amino acids. Germline V lookup: CDR1 MNHEY, CDR2 SMNVEV (reference sequence). Trimming took 6 bases from V and 2 from J; bases not matched to a gene: 4. The CDR3 DNA is TGTGCCAGCAGAGGGGGCAGTACCTACGAGCAGTACTTC. It translates to CASRGGSTYEQYF.

V is TRBV7-5 and J is TRBJ1-1. TRBV7-5 is given as a pseudogene. This CDR3 contains 17 residues. The chain's CDR3 is CASSLHTPGRGNTEAFF. In DNA, the CDR3 is TGTGCCAGCAGCCTTCATACCCCGGGCCGAGGGAACACTGAAGCTTTCTTT.

This clone has only one observation. This sequence joins TRBV7-6 and TRBJ2-4, with TRBD1 matching 7 bases. This CDR3 has 16 amino acids. Germline CDR1 is SGHVS and CDR2 is FNYEAQ. The junction had 8 bases not matched to a gene; V was cut back by 5 bases and J by 1 base. CDR3 DNA: TGTGCCAGCAGCCCCTGGACAGGCTTGGCCAAAAACATTCAGTACTTC. Translation: CASSPWTGLAKNIQYF.

V is TRBV9 and J is TRBJ1-3; possibly TRBD1 for D (6 bases). The CDR3 is 15 residues long. The V end lost 3 bases, the J end lost 1 base, and 11 bases lay between the germline ends. CDR1 and CDR2 (germline): SGDLS, YYNGEE. The CDR3: CASSAGGGSGNTIYF. The CDR3 nucleotides are TGTGCCAGCAGCGCGGGGGGCGGATCTGGAAACACCATATATTTT.

The J gene is TRBJ2-6, the V gene TRBV1; TRBD2, the D gene given by the table, was not confirmed from the DNA. TRBV1 is given as a pseudogene. CDR3 size: 14 residues. The CDR3 sequence: CTSRIESRANVLTF. In nucleotides, the CDR3 is TGCACCAGCAGAATAGAAAGTCGGGCCAACGTCCTGACTTTC.